These 31 T cell receptor beta chains were sequenced from one sample in a study of CD8 T cells in ankylosing spondylitis. TCRdb analysed the 5' RACE reads with MiXCR anew, one entry per CDR3 protein. The sample records 50,000 to 75,000 distinct CDR3 sequences, under 7.5% being singletons. The sequencing input was synovial fluid, either unsorted or a sorted T cell fraction (not recorded which). The receptors derive from a male donor with ankylosing spondylitis.

This clonotype was seen many times. V and J are TRBV7-9 and TRBJ2-5, with D perhaps matching TRBD1 (6 bases). Deletions cut 3 bases from V and 5 bases from J, with 16 bases between. This CDR3 has 15 residues. Germline V CDR1 and CDR2: SEHNR, FQNEAQ (reference sequence). Written as DNA, the CDR3 is TGTGCCAGCAGCTTGACCTGGGGGCGGGTGGAGACCCAGTACTTC. Its translation: CASSLTWGRVETQYF.

This clonotype was detected many times. The chain recombines TRBV12-3 or TRBV12-4 with TRBJ2-2; D is uncertain. The CDR3 loop spans 14 amino acids. Between the trimmed V and J ends, which lost 6 bases and 6 bases, there was a span of 14 bases. The CDR3 bases are TGTGCCAGCAGCCCCTCAGGTTTGGCCGGGGAGCTGTTTTTT. This gives the protein CASSPSGLAGELFF.

At least ten counts were recorded for this clonotype. This rearrangement joins TRBV18 to TRBJ2-7; the match to TRBD1 covers 8 bases. This CDR3 is built from 13 residues. V was pared by 6 bases and J by 5 bases, with 6 bases of the junction left unmatched. Per the germline V gene, CDR1 is KGHSH and CDR2 is LQKENI. The CDR3: CASSKDRDHEQYF. In nucleotides, the CDR3 is TGTGCCAGCTCCAAGGACAGGGACCACGAGCAGTACTTC.

This clonotype was recorded at least ten times. This chain joins TRBV5-1 and TRBJ2-1, with a weak D call TRBD2 (6 bases). V was pared by 4 bases and J by 8 bases, with 19 bases between. CDR3 length equals 15 residues. Germline V gene lookup returns CDR1 SGHRS and CDR2 YFSETQ. The CDR3 sequence: CASSPGDAGWDEQFF. The CDR3 DNA is TGCGCCAGCAGCCCGGGGGACGCGGGGTGGGATGAGCAGTTCTTC.

This clonotype showed up just a few times. This sequence joins TRBV5-5 and TRBJ1-5, with D uncertain. CDR3 length equals 16 residues. The germline V gene has CDR1 SGHKS and CDR2 YYEKEE (reference sequence). V gave up 4 bases and J gave up 3 bases, with 17 bases separating them. In DNA form, the CDR3 reads TGTGCCAGCAGCCCCTTCCCGGACGGCCACAATCAGCCCCAGCATTTT. This codes for CASSPFPDGHNQPQHF.

This clonotype was recorded many times. The J gene is TRBJ2-2, the V gene TRBV7-9, with 11 positions matching TRBD1. The CDR3 runs to 15 residues. J lost 9 bases, V lost 1 base, and 4 bases had no gene match. CDR1 is SEHNR, CDR2 FQNEAQ, per germline (reference sequence). CDR3 nucleotides: TGTGCCAGCAGCTTAGGCGGACAGGGGGCCTGGGAGCTGTTTTTT. Protein: CASSLGGQGAWELFF.

This clonotype was seen ten or more times. The rearrangement uses TRBV7-9 and TRBJ2-5; the D gene is possibly TRBD1 (5 bases). The germline CDR1 and CDR2 sequences are SEHNR and FQNEAQ (reference sequence). V lost 2 bases, J lost 5 bases, and 9 bases lay in between. The CDR3 is made up of 13 amino acids. The DNA of the CDR3 is TGTGCCAGCAGCTTACAGGGTCTGGAGACCCAGTACTTC. Translated, it gives CASSLQGLETQYF.

Ten or more counts support this clonotype. This chain uses TRBV4-1 with TRBJ2-2, with D possibly being TRBD2 (5 bases). The ends were cut back, 2 bases at V and 0 bases at J, with 13 bases in the middle. This CDR3 has 17 residues. The V gene's germline CDR1 is MGHRA and CDR2 YSYEKL. CDR3 nucleotides: TGCGCCAGCAGCCAACTCCCCGGGAATGCGAACACCGGGGAGCTGTTTTTT. This encodes CASSQLPGNANTGELFF.

The sample holds a few counts of this clonotype. V is TRBV6-1 and J is TRBJ1-4, with D maybe TRBD1 (5 bases). The germline V gene has CDR1 MNHNS and CDR2 SASEGT. V lost 6 bases to trimming and J lost 8 bases, with 19 bases between them. The CDR3 extends over 15 amino acids. CDR3 nucleotides: TGTGCCAGCAGCCCACTCGTGGGACGGTCCGAAAAACTGTTTTTT. Residues: CASSPLVGRSEKLFF.

This clonotype was seen at least ten times. The genes are TRBV12-3 or TRBV12-4 and TRBJ2-5, with D perhaps matching TRBD1 (7 bases). This CDR3 spans 17 amino acids. V was shortened by 0 bases and J by 2 bases, with 16 bases between the two germline ends. The CDR3 DNA is TGTGCCAGCAGTTTAGCGCGGGGAACAGGGGAACAAGAGACCCAGTACTTC. Translating it yields CASSLARGTGEQETQYF.

J is TRBJ2-1 and V is TRBV19, with 7 bases matching TRBD1. The V segment lost 5 bases and the J segment 6 bases; nucleotides outside the gene matches: 7. Germline-derived CDR1 and CDR2 are LNHDA and SQIVND (reference sequence). This CDR3 has 14 amino acids. This CDR3 reads CASSSGQEINEQFF. In DNA form, the CDR3 reads TGTGCCAGTAGTTCCGGACAGGAGATCAATGAGCAGTTCTTC. The whole variable domain, remainder taken from reference TRBV19 and TRBJ2-1, is DGGITQSPKYLFRKEGQNVTLSCEQNLNHDAMYWYRQDPGQGLRLIYYSQIVNDFQKGDIAEGYSVSREKKESFPLTVTSAQKNPTAFYLCASSSGQEINEQFFGPGTRLTVL.

The chain combines TRBV5-6 with TRBJ2-7; TRBD2 is a possible D gene (6 bases). Looked up from germline, CDR1 is SGHDT and CDR2 is YYEEEE. Trimming cost V 4 bases and J 3 bases, with 11 bases left between them. This CDR3 spans 13 amino acids. The CDR3 is CASSPGLLYEQYF. The CDR3, as DNA: TGTGCCAGCAGCCCCGGACTACTCTACGAGCAGTACTTC.

This clonotype was counted at least ten times. This chain joins TRBV29-1 and TRBJ1-1; D unclear. CDR3 size: 12 residues. Germline V gives CDR1 SQVTM, CDR2 ANQGSEA. V dropped 4 bases and J dropped 1 base, with 7 bases sitting between them. The CDR3 bases are TGCAGCGTTGGGTCAGCGAACACTGAAGCTTTCTTT. Protein product: CSVGSANTEAFF.

This clonotype was seen ten or more times. V gene TRBV28 combines with J gene TRBJ1-5; weak D call: TRBD1 (5 bases). CDR3 length equals 13 residues. V dropped 8 bases and J dropped 5 bases, with 13 bases sitting between them. Germline V gene sequence: CDR1 MDHEN, CDR2 SYDVKM. CDR3 nucleotide sequence: TGTGCCAGCGGCAGGGAGGGCCATCAGCCCCAGCATTTT. Translation gives CASGREGHQPQHF. The full variable domain, completed using reference TRBV28 and TRBJ1-5, is DVKVTQSSRYLVKRTGEKVFLECVQDMDHENMFWYRQDPGLGLRLIYFSYDVKMKEKGDIPEGYSVSREKKERFSLILESASTNQTSMYLCASGREGHQPQHFGDGTRLSIL.

The chain recombines TRBV6-1 with TRBJ2-1, with 7 bases aligning to TRBD1. The germline V gene encodes CDR1 MNHNS and CDR2 SASEGT. J gave up 2 bases and V 6 bases, and 7 bases lay outside the gene matches. The CDR3 is made up of 15 amino acids. The CDR3 region is CASRPVQGTYNEQFF. The CDR3 coding sequence is TGTGCCAGCAGGCCTGTACAGGGGACCTACAATGAGCAGTTCTTC.

This clonotype was counted many times. The chain recombines TRBV28 with TRBJ2-5; D might be TRBD2 (6 bases). Trimming stripped 6 bases from V and 4 bases from J, with 18 bases between. This CDR3 spans 15 amino acids. Looked up from germline, CDR1 is MDHEN and CDR2 is SYDVKM. The CDR3 sequence is CASSLQLGGGETQYF. CDR3 in DNA: TGTGCCAGCAGCCTACAGCTCGGGGGAGGAGAGACCCAGTACTTC.

The CDR3 DNA sequence: TGTGCCAGCACCCCGAGCGTGGCAGGGGGTTTCTATGGCTACACCTTC. This codes for CASTPSVAGGFYGYTF. The rearrangement links TRBV6-1 to TRBJ1-2, with TRBD1 matching over 7 bases. This CDR3 comprises 16 residues. The germline CDR1 and CDR2 sequences are MNHNS and SASEGT. V lost 7 bases and J lost 4; bases outside the gene matches: 15.

This clonotype has just a few counts. This chain links TRBV20-1 with TRBJ1-6, with 8 bases aligning to TRBD1. CDR3 length: 16 residues. CDR1 is DFQATT and CDR2 is SNEGSKA in the germline V gene (reference sequence). V lost 3 bases to trimming and J lost 4 bases; unmatched junction nucleotides: 8. The CDR3 loop is CSARRYGQGYNSPLHF. CDR3 bases: TGCAGTGCTAGGAGATACGGACAGGGTTATAATTCACCCCTCCACTTT.

This clonotype has a count of ten or more. V is TRBV9 and J is TRBJ1-5, with TRBD1 as a possible D gene (5 bases). Looked up from germline, CDR1 is SGDLS and CDR2 is YYNGEE. The germline V and J ends were trimmed by 0 bases and 9 bases, with 13 bases remaining between them. The CDR3 loop spans 14 amino acids. The CDR3 DNA sequence: TGTGCCAGCAGCGTAGACGGGGGGGACCGGCCCCAGCATTTT. Protein sequence: CASSVDGGDRPQHF.

This clonotype was seen a handful of times. The chain employs TRBV2 and TRBJ2-2; possible D gene TRBD2, 6 bases. The V gene lost 6 bases and the J gene lost 4 bases, with 15 bases spanning the gap. CDR1 and CDR2 from the germline V gene are SNHLY and FYNNEI. This CDR3 is built from 15 residues. The CDR3: CASSRMGGSTGELFF. Here the CDR3 DNA reads TGTGCCAGCAGCCGGATGGGGGGTAGCACCGGGGAGCTGTTTTTT.

This clonotype was found once. This chain links TRBV19 with TRBJ2-7; 7 nucleotides agree with TRBD2. Trimming removed 4 bases from V and 3 bases from J; junction bases left unmatched: 6. Per the germline V gene, CDR1 is LNHDA and CDR2 is SQIVND (reference sequence). This CDR3 comprises 14 residues. The CDR3 region has the DNA TGTGCCAGTAGTAAAGCGGGACGCGGCTACGAGCAGTACTTC. It yields the protein CASSKAGRGYEQYF.

This clonotype has a count of ten or more. The chain recombines TRBV7-2 with TRBJ2-3, with 8 bases that match TRBD1. V gave up 5 bases and J gave up 1 base; unmatched junction bases: 5. This CDR3 has 15 residues. Germline loops: CDR1 SGHTA, CDR2 FQGNSA. The CDR3 DNA is TGTGCCAGCAGCCGAGGACAGGGACGCACAGATACGCAGTATTTT. This gives the protein CASSRGQGRTDTQYF.

This clonotype was counted many times. The chain joins TRBV28 to TRBJ2-4, with 11 nucleotides matching TRBD2. The CDR3 spans 18 residues. The V gene's germline CDR1 is MDHEN and CDR2 SYDVKM. J was trimmed by 0 bases and V by 5 bases; bases with no gene match: 9. The CDR3 nucleotides read TGTGCCAGCAGTGAACTAGCGGGAGTTTTAGGAGCCAAAAACATTCAGTACTTC. Translated, it gives CASSELAGVLGAKNIQYF.

This clonotype has a handful of counts. This chain uses TRBV5-1 with TRBJ2-2; no definite D call. In germline, CDR1 is SGHRS, CDR2 YFSETQ. CDR3 length equals 14 residues. Trimming removed 1 base at V and 3 bases at J, with 7 bases between. CDR3 residues: CASSLSLDTGELFF. DNA of the CDR3: TGCGCCAGCAGCTTGAGCCTAGACACCGGGGAGCTGTTTTTT.

This clonotype was detected many times. The V gene is TRBV20-1, the J gene TRBJ2-5; unclear D gene. Trimming stripped 0 bases from V and 5 bases from J, with 7 bases between. The CDR3 has 12 residues. CDR1 and CDR2 from the germline V gene are DFQATT and SNEGSKA (reference sequence). The CDR3 nucleotides read TGCAGTGCTAGAGATCCCTTTGAGACCCAGTACTTC. This codes for CSARDPFETQYF.

The sample holds many counts of this clonotype. The rearrangement links TRBV4-1 to TRBJ2-5; 7 bases map to TRBD2. V trimming: 2 bases; J trimming: 5 bases; junction bases outside the gene matches: 8. The CDR3 extends over 15 amino acids. CDR1 and CDR2 from the germline V gene are MGHRA and YSYEKL. The CDR3 DNA sequence: TGCGCCAGCAGCCAAACAGGCGGGAGCGGTGAGACCCAGTACTTC. Translated: CASSQTGGSGETQYF.

The V and J genes are TRBV20-1 and TRBJ2-3, with 8 bases lining up with TRBD2. The V and J ends lost 3 bases and 2 bases, in that order; junction bases with no gene match: 10. This CDR3 is 16 amino acids long. The germline gives CDR1 DFQATT, CDR2 SNEGSKA (reference sequence). The CDR3 is CSASLNSGSVTDTQYF. CDR3 bases: TGCAGTGCTAGCCTCAACAGCGGGAGTGTCACAGATACGCAGTATTTT.

The V call is TRBV10-3, the J call TRBJ2-7; 8 bases line up with TRBD1. Germline assignment: CDR1 ENHRY and CDR2 SYGVKD. The CDR3 covers 15 residues. Trimming removed 7 bases from V and 0 bases from J; junction bases left unmatched: 8. CDR3 protein: CAIKKDRADSYEQYF. CDR3 DNA: TGTGCCATCAAAAAGGACAGGGCCGACTCCTACGAGCAGTACTTC.

This clonotype was detected many times. This sequence joins TRBV28 and TRBJ1-5, with 7 bases aligning to TRBD1. The V gene's germline CDR1 is MDHEN and CDR2 SYDVKM. The CDR3 sequence is 15 residues long. Trimming cost V 5 bases and J 6 bases; bases outside gene matches: 10. CDR3 region: CASSPLPTGTQPQHF. The CDR3 region has the DNA TGTGCCAGCAGTCCCCTCCCGACAGGGACTCAGCCCCAGCATTTT.

Concerning this clonotype: The conserved phenylalanine or tryptophan normally closing the CDR3 is absent here, so this likely arose from a read error. The gene calls are TRBV9 and TRBJ2-3; maybe TRBD2 (5 bases). The CDR3 runs 15 residues. In germline, CDR1 is SGDLS, CDR2 YYNGEE. Between the trimmed V and J ends, which lost 2 bases and 0 bases, there was a span of 10 bases. The CDR3 sequence: CASSVTGGSTDTQYY. The DNA for the CDR3 is TGTGCCAGCAGCGTCACCGGCGGGAGCACAGATACGCAGTATTAT.

The rearrangement links TRBV5-5 to TRBJ1-4; TRBD1 matches 9 bases. Germline V gene lookup returns CDR1 SGHKS and CDR2 YYEKEE (reference sequence). With 4 bases clipped from V and 8 bases from J, the junction kept 6 bases outside the gene matches. CDR3 length: 14 residues. CDR3 sequence reads: CASSPRTGEEKLFF. The CDR3 region has the DNA TGTGCCAGCAGCCCCAGGACAGGGGAGGAAAAACTGTTTTTT.